This T cell receptor beta chain emerged from a study of T cell clonality in common variable immunodeficiency. Study conclusions and caveats: Patient heterogeneity in the CVID cohort limited correlations between repertoire features and clinical complications. Shared TCRbeta clones were fewer between CVID subjects than controls. Fewer deletions and N-nucleotide insertions were reportedly seen in common variable immunodeficiency TCR beta sequences.

The table came from immunoSEQ multiplex PCR; TCRdb's copy has only in-frame clones and leaves some out. Listed here are about 31,000 clones without any singletons, the top ten holding 3.8%. The sample holds many counts of this clone. Its antigen is not identified. One end of the junction fails to match germline, which may point to a read error. The sequenced fragment ends 3 residues before the CDR3 boundary, so the rest is inferred from the germline J gene. This CDR3 contains 15 residues. Per germline, CDR1 LGHNA and CDR2 YNFKEQ. The sequencing sample was made of peripheral blood mononuclear cells. The receptor was derived from a person between 18 and 75 years old in good health. The chain carries TRBV4-2 and TRBJ1-2, with D possibly being TRBD1 (5 bases). The chain's CDR3 is CASSQASGGKGGYTF. The sequenced part of the CDR3 DNA is TGCGCCAGCAGCCAAGCTTCCGGGGGAAAGGGTGGC.